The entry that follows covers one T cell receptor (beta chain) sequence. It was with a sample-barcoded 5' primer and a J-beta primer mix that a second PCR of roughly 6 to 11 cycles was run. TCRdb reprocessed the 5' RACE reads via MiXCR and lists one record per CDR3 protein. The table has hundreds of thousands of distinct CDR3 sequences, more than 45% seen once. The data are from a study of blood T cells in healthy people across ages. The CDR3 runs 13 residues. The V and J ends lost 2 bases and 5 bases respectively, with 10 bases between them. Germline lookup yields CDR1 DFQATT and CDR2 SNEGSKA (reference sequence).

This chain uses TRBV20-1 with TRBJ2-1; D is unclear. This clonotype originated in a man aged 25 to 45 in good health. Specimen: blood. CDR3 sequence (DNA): TGCAGTGCTAGACACTTGATAGACAATGAGCAGTTCTTC. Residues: CSARHLIDNEQFF.